The 5 T cell receptor beta chains below all came from one sample that was sequenced in a study of CD8+ T cells in alopecia areata. The sequencing template was cDNA reverse transcribed from extracted RNA. Here immunoSEQ multiplex PCR was the method, and the copy in TCRdb shows in-frame clones only, minus some. The sample comprises some 30,000 clones, 70% to 80% of which are singletons, and over 15% rests with the top ten. The specimen was NKG2D-low CD8+ T cells sorted from blood. Source of these receptors: a human donor with alopecia areata.

The chain has TRBV5-1 and TRBJ2-7; 9 bases align to TRBD1. Per the germline V gene, CDR1 is SGHRS and CDR2 is YFSETQ. The CDR3 runs to 14 residues. Trimming took 8 bases from V and 2 from J; bases not matched to a gene: 8. CDR3 in amino acids: CASNPGTGTYEQYF. Written as DNA, the CDR3 is TGCGCCAGTAATCCCGGGACAGGGACCTACGAGCAGTACTTC.

The V call is TRBV29-1, the J call TRBJ2-2, with D tentatively TRBD1 or TRBD2 (5 bases each). Trimming removed 4 bases from V and 4 bases from J, with 7 bases in between. Germline loops: CDR1 SQVTM, CDR2 ANQGSEA. This CDR3 spans 12 amino acids. The DNA of the CDR3 is TGCAGCGTTGTGGGGGTCACCGGGGAGCTGTTTTTT. Encoded protein: CSVVGVTGELFF.

The CDR3: CASSLQGGTYEQYF. DNA of the CDR3: TGCGCCAGCAGCCTCCAGGGAGGAACCTACGAGCAGTACTTC. The V call is TRBV5-1, the J call TRBJ2-7; the D gene is possibly TRBD2 (6 bases). CDR1 SGHRS and CDR2 YFSETQ come from the germline V gene. Deletions cut 4 bases from V and 2 bases from J, with 13 bases between. The CDR3 loop spans 14 amino acids.

The chain links TRBV29-1 to TRBJ1-2, with D tentatively TRBD1 (6 bases). Germline V lookup: CDR1 SQVTM, CDR2 ANQGSEA. The CDR3 is 16 residues long. Trimming pared 6 bases from V and 1 base from J, leaving 21 bases between. The CDR3 DNA is TGCAGCGTCGGACGGGGGCAATCGGAGGTTAACTATGGCTACACCTTC. Residues: CSVGRGQSEVNYGYTF. The variable domain in full, completed from reference TRBV29-1 and TRBJ1-2, reads SAVISQKPSRDICQRGTSLTIQCQVDSQVTMMFWYRQQPGQSLTLIATANQGSEATYESGFVIDKFPISRPNLTFSTLTVSNMSPEDSSIYLCSVGRGQSEVNYGYTFGSGTRLTVV.

The chain joins TRBV29-1 to TRBJ1-2, with 9 bases matching TRBD1. With 6 bases clipped from V and 4 bases from J, the junction kept 6 bases outside the gene matches. Germline CDR1 SQVTM, CDR2 ANQGSEA. The CDR3 covers 13 residues. CDR3 in amino acids: CSVNTGGSYGYTF. CDR3 nucleotide sequence: TGCAGCGTCAACACAGGGGGCAGCTATGGCTACACCTTC.